The source of this T cell receptor beta chain is a study of response to subunit inactivated influenza vaccine. This CDR3 spans 15 amino acids. Germline loops: CDR1 LGHDT, CDR2 YNNKEL (reference sequence). Trimming at V came to 1 base and at J to 7 bases, leaving 7 bases not matched to a gene. The sample holds a few counts of this clonotype. MiXCR was run by TCRdb on the RT-PCR reads, yielding one entry per CDR3 protein. This sample yields about 530,000 distinct CDR3 sequences, of which roughly 13% are seen a single time; 13% belongs to the top ten. This receptor was obtained from a man aged 45-60 years who received an inactivated influenza vaccine. The sample was PBMCs from blood, taken more than 35 days after vaccination. The chain couples TRBV3-1 to TRBJ2-7; TRBD2 agrees at 10 bases. CDR3 in DNA: TGTGCCAGCAGCCAAGGTCTAGCGGGAGTACAGGAGCAGTACTTC. Translation gives CASSQGLAGVQEQYF.